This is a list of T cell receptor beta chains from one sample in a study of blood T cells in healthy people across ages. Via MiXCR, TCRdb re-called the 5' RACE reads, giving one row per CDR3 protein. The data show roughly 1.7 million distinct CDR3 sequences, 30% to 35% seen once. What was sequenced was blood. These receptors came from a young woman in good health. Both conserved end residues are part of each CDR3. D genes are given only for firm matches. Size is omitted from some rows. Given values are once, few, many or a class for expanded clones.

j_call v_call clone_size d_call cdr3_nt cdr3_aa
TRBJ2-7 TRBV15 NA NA TGTGCCACCAGCAGAGATGAATTCTACGAGCAGTACTTC CATSRDEFYEQYF
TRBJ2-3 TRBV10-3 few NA TGTGCCATCGGTGACCTAGTCGGGAGCACAGATACGCAGTATTTT CAIGDLVGSTDTQYF
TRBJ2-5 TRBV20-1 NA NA TGCAGTGCTAGAGATCGCATTCCCCCGGAGACCCAGTACTTC CSARDRIPPETQYF
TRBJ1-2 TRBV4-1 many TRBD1 TGCGCCAGCAGCCAGCAGGGGGCGACGTACTATGGCTACACCTTC CASSQQGATYYGYTF
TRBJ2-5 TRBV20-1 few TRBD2 TGCAGTGCAAGACTAGCGGGGATTGGTGAGACCCAGTACTTC CSARLAGIGETQYF
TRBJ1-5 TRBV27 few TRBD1 TGTGCCAGCAGTTCCCCGGGACAGGGTAATCAGCCCCAGCATTTT CASSSPGQGNQPQHF
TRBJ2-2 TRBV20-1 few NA TGCAGTGCTAGGCATGTCACCGGGGAGCTGTTTTTT CSARHVTGELFF
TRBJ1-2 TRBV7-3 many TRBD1 TGTGCCAGCAGCCCCCCGGGACAGGGTTTTTATGGCTACACCTTC CASSPPGQGFYGYTF
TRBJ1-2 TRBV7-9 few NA TGTGCCAGCAGCTTTAGCGTGGATGGCTACACCTTC CASSFSVDGYTF
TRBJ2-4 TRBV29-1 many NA TGCAGCGTGGCCGGGGCCTCGCTGGCCAAAAACATTCAGTACTTC CSVAGASLAKNIQYF
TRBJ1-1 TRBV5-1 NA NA TGCGCCAGCAGCTGGAGTGAGGAGCTGAACACTGAAGCTTTCTTT CASSWSEELNTEAFF
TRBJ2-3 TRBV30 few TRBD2 TGTGCCTGCATGCCCAGGCGGGGGGGCAAAGATACGCAGTATTTT CACMPRRGGKDTQYF
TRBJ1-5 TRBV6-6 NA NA TGTGCCAGCCCCCTAGGGAGCAATCAGCCCCAGCATTTT CASPLGSNQPQHF
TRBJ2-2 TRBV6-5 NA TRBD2 TGTGCCAGCAGAATAGCGGGGGGGCGTACCGGGGAGCTGTTTTTT CASRIAGGRTGELFF
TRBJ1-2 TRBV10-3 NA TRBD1 TGTGCCATCAAAAGGACAGGGGAGAACTATGGCTACACCTTC CAIKRTGENYGYTF
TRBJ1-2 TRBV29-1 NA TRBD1 TGCAGCGTAAGACAGGGGGGCTATGGCTACACCTTC CSVRQGGYGYTF
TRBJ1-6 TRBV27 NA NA TGTGCCACGTGGGACGCCTCCTCCTATAATTCACCCCTCCACTTT CATWDASSYNSPLHF
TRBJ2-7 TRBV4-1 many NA TGCGCCAGCAGCCAGGTACAGGGGAGGGAGCAGTACTTC CASSQVQGREQYF
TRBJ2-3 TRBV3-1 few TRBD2 TGTGCCAGCAGCCCCATAGCGGGGGGGTTGGCAGATACGCAGTATTTT CASSPIAGGLADTQYF
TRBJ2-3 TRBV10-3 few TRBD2 TGTGCCAGCTGGGCGGGGGAGGATACGCAGTATTTT CASWAGEDTQYF
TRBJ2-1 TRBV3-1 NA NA TGTGCCAGCAGCCAAGGAGATAGTTTCGGTGAGCAGTTCTTC CASSQGDSFGEQFF
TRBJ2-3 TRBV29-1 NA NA TGCAGCATTGAATTGGGCAGGGACACAGATACGCAGTATTTT CSIELGRDTDTQYF
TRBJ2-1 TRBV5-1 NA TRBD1 TGCGCCAGCAGCGCTGGACAGGGTCGGAATGAGCAGTTCTTC CASSAGQGRNEQFF
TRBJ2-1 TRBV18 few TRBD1 TGTGCCAGCTCACCGGTCGGGACAGGGTCCAATGAGCAGTTCTTC CASSPVGTGSNEQFF
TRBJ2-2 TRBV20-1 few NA TGCAGTGCGGTGGACACCGGGGAGCTGTTTTTT CSAVDTGELFF
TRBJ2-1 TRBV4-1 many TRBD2 TGCGCCAGCAGCCAACTGGAGCGGGAGGTGGGGAATGAGCAGTTCTTC CASSQLEREVGNEQFF
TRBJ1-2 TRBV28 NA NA TGTGCCAGCAGTTTAGCGGGACATGACTATGGCTACACCTTC CASSLAGHDYGYTF
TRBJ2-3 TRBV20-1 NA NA TGCAGTTCGGGTATCGATAGCACAGATACGCAGTATTTT CSSGIDSTDTQYF
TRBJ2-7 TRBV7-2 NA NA TGTGCCAGCAGATATCAGCCCTCCTACGAGCAGTACTTC CASRYQPSYEQYF
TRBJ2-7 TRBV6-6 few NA TGTGCCAGCAGAAGGACAGCGGACGAGCAGTACTTC CASRRTADEQYF
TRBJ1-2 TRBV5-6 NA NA TGTGCCAGCAGCTTGGCCCCAGGGGTCGGCTACACCTTC CASSLAPGVGYTF
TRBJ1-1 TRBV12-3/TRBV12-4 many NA TGTGCCAGCAGACCCGGGTCCAACACTGAAGCTTTCTTT CASRPGSNTEAFF
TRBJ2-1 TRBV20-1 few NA TGCAGTGCTTTTGCGGGCGGGGAGGTCTACAATGAGCAGTTCTTC CSAFAGGEVYNEQFF
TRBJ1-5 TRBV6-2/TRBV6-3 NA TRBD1 TGTGCCAGCAGTTCCCGTCGTCCCGGGACAGGGCAGGGCAATCAGCCCCAGCATTTT CASSSRRPGTGQGNQPQHF
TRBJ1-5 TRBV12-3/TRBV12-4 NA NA TGTGCCAGCAGGCAGGGAGCTAGCAATCAGCCCCAGCATTTT CASRQGASNQPQHF
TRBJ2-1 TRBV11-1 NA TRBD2 TGTGCCAGCAGCTTAGTGGGAGGGATTAGCTCCTACAATGAGCAGTTCTTC CASSLVGGISSYNEQFF
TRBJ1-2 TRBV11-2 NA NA TGTGCCAGCAGTCTCCAGTCCGGACCGACAGTGGGCTACACCTTC CASSLQSGPTVGYTF
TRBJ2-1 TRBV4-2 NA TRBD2 TGTGCCAGCAGCCGGCGGCAGTGGACTAGCGGGGAAAATGAGCAGTTCTTC CASSRRQWTSGENEQFF
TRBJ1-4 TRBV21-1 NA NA TGTGCCAGCAGCTATCCAGAGGCGGAGACCCGTCCAACTAATGAAAAACTGTTTTTT CASSYPEAETRPTNEKLFF
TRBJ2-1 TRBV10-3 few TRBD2 TGTGCCATCAGTGAGTCTCTAGCGGGGGGCCAGGGTAATGAGCAGTTCTTC CAISESLAGGQGNEQFF
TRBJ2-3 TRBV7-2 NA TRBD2 TGTGCCAGCAGACCCAAAGTGATCCCAGCGGGGAGCACAGATACGCAGTATTTT CASRPKVIPAGSTDTQYF
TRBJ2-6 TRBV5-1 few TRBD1 TGCGCCAGCTTGGCAGGGGGCTACTCTGGGGCCAACGTCCTGACTTTC CASLAGGYSGANVLTF
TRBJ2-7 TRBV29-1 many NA TGCAGCGCCGGATCCTCCTACGAGCAGTACTTC CSAGSSYEQYF
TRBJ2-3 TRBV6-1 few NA TGTGCCAGCAGTGAAGCCGGTTGGCAGGGGGATACGCAGTATTTT CASSEAGWQGDTQYF
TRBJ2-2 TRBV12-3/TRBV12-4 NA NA TGTGCCAGCAGCCTTAGGGGCGACCCTAGGGGGACGAACACCGGGGAGCTGTTTTTT CASSLRGDPRGTNTGELFF
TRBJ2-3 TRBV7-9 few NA TGTGCCAGCAGCTCCGAGGAATCCCCGGGAACAGATACGCAGTATTTT CASSSEESPGTDTQYF